This TCR beta chain was identified in a study of blood T cell repertoires in COVID-19. Study-wide context: Some COVID-19 samples were acute and others convalescent; all came from the United States, Italy and Spain. Sources were T cells, B-cell-depleted T cells, or PBMCs; the material itself was cDNA or gDNA.

V shed 5 bases and J shed 7 bases, with 8 bases lying between them. The CDR3 totals 11 residues. Under the authors' procedure: By means of reference gene primer amplification, nucleated cell counts were estimated. Sequenced by immunoSEQ multiplex PCR; TCRdb stores in-frame clones only, minus some. D and trimming come from the DNA, and the V and J calls and clone size come from that table. The sample consists of around 130,000 clones, around 77% of them appearing once. The sample taken for sequencing was peripheral blood. The receptor comes from a human donor in a cohort sampled during active COVID-19. The J gene is TRBJ1-1, the V gene TRBV12-3 or TRBV12-4, with D possibly matching TRBD1 (5 bases). The CDR3 sequence is CASSPTGEAFF. The DNA of the CDR3 is TGTGCCAGCAGTCCAACAGGTGAAGCTTTCTTT.